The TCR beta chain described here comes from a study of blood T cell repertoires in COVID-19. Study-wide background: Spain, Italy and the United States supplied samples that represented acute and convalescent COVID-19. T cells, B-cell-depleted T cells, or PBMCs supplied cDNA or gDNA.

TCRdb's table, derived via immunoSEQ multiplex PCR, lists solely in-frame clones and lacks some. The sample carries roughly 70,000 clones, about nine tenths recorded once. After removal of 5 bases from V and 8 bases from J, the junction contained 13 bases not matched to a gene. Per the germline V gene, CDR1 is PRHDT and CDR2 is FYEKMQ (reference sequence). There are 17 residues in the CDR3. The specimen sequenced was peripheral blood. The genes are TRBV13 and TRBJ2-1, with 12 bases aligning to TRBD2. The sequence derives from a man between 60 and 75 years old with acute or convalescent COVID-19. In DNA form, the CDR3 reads TGTGCCAGCAGCCCGGGGTGGACTAGCGGGGTATTACATGAGCAGTTCTTC. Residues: CASSPGWTSGVLHEQFF.